Below, 30 T cell receptor beta chains from the same sample are listed, as sequenced in a study of T cells after yellow fever vaccination. Using its own MiXCR run on the 5' RACE reads, TCRdb lists one record per CDR3 protein. The table lists more than 95,000 distinct CDR3 sequences, 12% to 15% of them singletons, with roughly two fifths in the top ten. This specimen was CD8+ T cells sorted from PBMCs, taken 5 days after the yellow fever booster vaccination. The origin of the receptors is a young man who received the YFV17D yellow fever vaccine.

This clonotype was recorded a few times. V usage is TRBV6-2 or TRBV6-3 and J usage is TRBJ2-7; no clear D gene. V was pared by 8 bases and J by 0 bases, with 8 bases between. The CDR3 length is 12 residues. Germline CDR1 and CDR2: MNHEY and SVGEGT. The CDR3: CASDNGSYEQYF. The DNA of the CDR3 is TGTGCCAGCGATAACGGCTCCTACGAGCAGTACTTC.

The chain combines TRBV10-3 with TRBJ1-1; no reliable D call. Germline V CDR1 and CDR2: ENHRY, SYGVKD. There are 13 residues in the CDR3. The V end lost 6 bases, the J end lost 1 base, and 9 bases lay between the germline ends. CDR3 coding DNA: TGTGCCATCAGGGACCTCGCGAACACTGAAGCTTTCTTT. Translation gives CAIRDLANTEAFF.

This clonotype has a handful of counts. CDR3 sequence reads: CSATTLGTDLYGYTF. As DNA, the CDR3 is TGCAGTGCTACTACCCTAGGGACGGATCTCTATGGCTACACCTTC. This sequence joins TRBV20-1 and TRBJ1-2, with D possibly being TRBD1 (5 bases). Per the germline V gene, CDR1 is DFQATT and CDR2 is SNEGSKA (reference sequence). V was shortened by 4 bases and J by 4 bases, with 19 bases between the two germline ends. The CDR3 spans 15 residues.

J is TRBJ1-5 and V is TRBV6-5; a possible D gene is TRBD1 (6 bases). Per the germline V gene, CDR1 is MNHEY and CDR2 is SVGAGI. V lost 3 bases to trimming and J lost 1 base, with 10 bases between them. This CDR3 contains 15 residues. The CDR3 bases are TGTGCCAGCAGTTATGGGGGCTTGAGCAATCAGCCCCAGCATTTT. This codes for CASSYGGLSNQPQHF.

A word on this clonotype: One end of the junction fails to match germline, which may point to a read error. CDR3: CASSYGMETQHF. CDR3 nucleotides: TGTGCCAGCAGTTACGGGATGGAGACCCAGCACTTC. The rearrangement joins TRBV6-6 to TRBJ2-5; D unresolved. The CDR3 has 12 residues. The V gene's germline CDR1 is MNHNY and CDR2 SVGAGI (reference sequence).

CDR3 sequence: CASSDPAAFTDTQYF. CDR3 DNA sequence: TGTGCCAGCAGTGACCCCGCAGCCTTCACAGATACGCAGTATTTT. The V and J genes are TRBV2 and TRBJ2-3; no firm D call. This CDR3 spans 15 amino acids. Trimming cost V 3 bases and J 2 bases, with 12 bases left between them. Per the germline V gene, CDR1 is SNHLY and CDR2 is FYNNEI. The full variable domain, with the rest looked up from reference TRBV2 and TRBJ2-3, is EPEVTQTPSHQVTQMGQEVILRCVPISNHLYFYWYRQILGQKVEFLVSFYNNEISEKSEIFDDQFSVERPDGSNFTLKIRSTKLEDSAMYFCASSDPAAFTDTQYFGPGTRLTVL.

The chain links TRBV6-2 or TRBV6-3 to TRBJ2-1; a possible D gene is TRBD2 (6 bases). There are 12 residues in the CDR3. Germline CDR1 MNHEY, CDR2 SVGEGT. Trimming removed 3 bases from V and 15 bases from J, with 15 bases in between. The CDR3 DNA sequence: TGTGCCAGCAGTTATCGGGGGACTGAGGGGTTCTTC. This encodes CASSYRGTEGFF.

This clonotype was seen only a few times. V is TRBV7-6 and J is TRBJ2-3; D possibly corresponds to TRBD2 (5 bases). V gave up 5 bases and J gave up 2 bases, with 17 bases separating them. Germline values: CDR1 SGHVS, CDR2 FNYEAQ. The CDR3 spans 16 residues. This CDR3 reads CASSKTPGSATDTQYF. The DNA of the CDR3 is TGTGCCAGCAGCAAAACCCCGGGATCTGCCACAGATACGCAGTATTTT.

This clonotype appeared a few times. The V gene is TRBV19, the J gene TRBJ2-4; no reliable D call. V dropped 5 bases and J dropped 1 base, with 9 bases sitting between them. CDR3 length: 14 amino acids. Germline V gene lookup returns CDR1 LNHDA and CDR2 SQIVND (reference sequence). CDR3 amino acids: CASSPGLAKNIQYF. DNA of the CDR3: TGTGCCAGTAGTCCGGGCCTGGCCAAAAACATTCAGTACTTC.

This clonotype was recorded a few times. Written as DNA, the CDR3 is TGCAGTGCTAGCGGACTAGCGGGGAGTGAGCAGTTCTTC. This encodes CSASGLAGSEQFF. V is TRBV20-1 and J is TRBJ2-1; 12 bases fit TRBD2. CDR3 size: 13 residues. Germline V CDR1 and CDR2: DFQATT, SNEGSKA (reference sequence). After removal of 3 bases from V and 9 bases from J, the junction contained 3 bases not matched to a gene.

The chain couples TRBV10-1 to TRBJ2-7; no clear D. The CDR3 has 12 amino acids. Trimming left V 8 bases short and J 7 bases short, with 15 bases between. Germline-derived CDR1 and CDR2 are WNHNN and SYGVQD (reference sequence). The chain's CDR3 is CASPRALREQYF. The CDR3 DNA reads TGCGCCAGCCCTCGGGCCTTGAGGGAGCAGTACTTC.

V and J are TRBV5-4 and TRBJ1-2; D uncertain. Trimming took off 2 bases at V and 12 bases at J, with 17 bases between the two ends. The length of the CDR3 is 13 residues. In germline, CDR1 is SGHNT, CDR2 YYREEE (reference sequence). The CDR3 protein is CASSFEASARHTF. CDR3 coding DNA: TGTGCCAGCAGCTTTGAAGCCTCCGCCCGCCACACCTTC.

The gene calls are TRBV9 and TRBJ1-2; maybe TRBD1 (6 bases). V dropped 0 bases and J dropped 4 bases, with 13 bases sitting between them. The CDR3 spans 15 residues. Germline lookup yields CDR1 SGDLS and CDR2 YYNGEE. The CDR3 reads CASSVGPGGAYGYTF. DNA of the CDR3: TGTGCCAGCAGCGTAGGACCCGGGGGGGCCTATGGCTACACCTTC.

The chain has TRBV19 and TRBJ2-2, with D hard to call. Per the germline V gene, CDR1 is LNHDA and CDR2 is SQIVND (reference sequence). Trimming took 3 bases from V and 2 from J, leaving 10 bases between them. The CDR3 consists of 15 residues. CDR3 amino acids: CASSMAVGNTGELFF. The CDR3 nucleotides are TGTGCCAGTAGTATGGCGGTGGGTAACACCGGGGAGCTGTTTTTT.

The rearrangement uses TRBV6-5 and TRBJ1-2, with TRBD1 matching 11 bases. J gave up 2 bases and V 6 bases, and 5 bases lay outside the gene matches. Germline V CDR1 and CDR2: MNHEY, SVGAGI. The CDR3 length is 15 residues. CDR3 DNA sequence: TGTGCCAGCAGGATAGGGACAGGGGGAAACTATGGCTACACCTTC. Translation: CASRIGTGGNYGYTF.

This clonotype occurred a few times. The chain couples TRBV11-1 to TRBJ2-2; D is ambiguous. Germline values: CDR1 SGHAT, CDR2 FQDESV (reference sequence). The CDR3 runs 12 residues. V was cut by 6 bases and J by 3 bases, with 5 bases left in between. This chain's CDR3 is CASREHTGELFF. The CDR3 region has the DNA TGTGCCAGCAGGGAGCACACCGGGGAGCTGTTTTTT.

This clonotype was picked up one time. The rearrangement uses TRBV13 and TRBJ2-7; 7 bases align to TRBD2. Trimming took 6 bases from V and 4 from J; bases not matched to a gene: 12. The CDR3 contains 15 residues. Germline loops: CDR1 PRHDT, CDR2 FYEKMQ (reference sequence). The CDR3 DNA sequence: TGTGCCAGCAGTGACGGGGGGAACTCTCATTACGAGCAGTACTTC. It translates to CASSDGGNSHYEQYF.

This clonotype appeared a few times. The V call is TRBV7-2, the J call TRBJ2-7, with 11 bases identical to TRBD2. Per germline, CDR1 SGHTA and CDR2 FQGNSA. The CDR3 extends over 13 amino acids. V shed 5 bases and J 5 bases; nucleotides not matched to a gene: 2. The CDR3 region has the DNA TGTGCCAGCAGCCGACTAGCGGGGAACGAGCAGTACTTC. Translating gives CASSRLAGNEQYF.

The chain carries TRBV2 and TRBJ2-6; D perhaps matches TRBD1 (5 bases). Germline values: CDR1 SNHLY, CDR2 FYNNEI. Trimming left V 2 bases short and J 1 base short, with 12 bases between. CDR3 length: 17 residues. The DNA for the CDR3 is TGTGCCAGCAGTGAAACACGACAGCAATCTGGGGCCAACGTCCTGACTTTC. Its protein product is CASSETRQQSGANVLTF.

V gene TRBV19 combines with J gene TRBJ1-2; TRBD1 is a possible D gene (6 bases). Trimming shortened V by 7 bases and J by 4 bases, and 16 bases separated the two germline ends. The CDR3 covers 14 residues. Germline V gene lookup returns CDR1 LNHDA and CDR2 SQIVND (reference sequence). The CDR3 sequence: CASTIGGIGYGYTF. Written as DNA, the CDR3 is TGTGCCAGTACCATAGGGGGGATCGGCTATGGCTACACCTTC.

V usage is TRBV9 and J usage is TRBJ2-3; D might be TRBD2 (6 bases). Trimming stripped 1 base from V and 3 bases from J, with 18 bases between. This CDR3 spans 17 amino acids. CDR1 SGDLS and CDR2 YYNGEE come from the germline V gene. CDR3 nucleotide sequence: TGTGCCAGCAGCGTATCATTTGGGGGGAAGGTAACAGATACGCAGTATTTT. Its translation: CASSVSFGGKVTDTQYF.

This clonotype was counted between two and nine times. This chain joins TRBV27 and TRBJ2-7, with no clear D. The CDR3 is 13 residues long. Trimming removed 0 bases at V and 3 bases at J, with 6 bases between. Germline CDR1 MNHEY, CDR2 SMNVEV (reference sequence). CDR3: CASSLSGYYEQYF. Written as DNA, the CDR3 is TGTGCCAGCAGTTTATCCGGATACTACGAGCAGTACTTC.

The chain couples TRBV9 to TRBJ2-3, with 10 bases identical to TRBD2. The germline V gene has CDR1 SGDLS and CDR2 YYNGEE. Trimming cost V 3 bases and J 4 bases; bases outside gene matches: 5. The CDR3 extends over 15 amino acids. CDR3 sequence reads: CASSAAAGGSDTQYF. The DNA for the CDR3 is TGTGCCAGCAGCGCGGCAGCGGGGGGGTCAGATACGCAGTATTTT.

There are a few counts of this clonotype. V gene TRBV27 combines with J gene TRBJ2-2; 7 bases match TRBD1. The germline V gene encodes CDR1 MNHEY and CDR2 SMNVEV (reference sequence). The CDR3 totals 14 residues. J gave up 6 bases and V 6 bases, and 7 bases lay outside the gene matches. The DNA for the CDR3 is TGTGCCAGCAGCTTACAGGGGACCGCCGGGGAGCTGTTTTTT. Residues: CASSLQGTAGELFF.

V and J are TRBV11-2 and TRBJ2-5, with a tentative D call TRBD1 (5 bases). The V and J ends lost 5 bases and 4 bases respectively, with 11 bases between them. CDR1 and CDR2 from the germline V gene are SGHAT and FQNNGV. There are 13 residues in the CDR3. The CDR3 reads CASSVGPGETQYF. CDR3 bases: TGTGCCAGCAGCGTGGGGCCGGGAGAGACCCAGTACTTC.

This clonotype was seen a handful of times. The chain combines TRBV4-3 with TRBJ2-7; TRBD2 matches at 10 bases. Germline values: CDR1 LGHNA, CDR2 YSLEER. J gave up 3 bases and V 1 base, and 3 bases lay outside the gene matches. The CDR3 runs 15 residues. The CDR3 loop is CASSQGTSGYYEQYF. The CDR3 nucleotides read TGCGCCAGCAGCCAAGGGACTAGCGGATACTACGAGCAGTACTTC.

This chain connects TRBV12-3 or TRBV12-4 to TRBJ2-1; tentative D call: TRBD1 (5 bases). The CDR3 extends over 13 amino acids. V gave up 4 bases and J gave up 8 bases, with 12 bases separating them. The CDR3 spells CASSSRVEDEQFF. The CDR3 DNA sequence: TGTGCCAGCAGTTCCAGGGTAGAGGATGAGCAGTTCTTC.

The gene calls are TRBV19 and TRBJ2-5, with D possibly TRBD1 on 5 matching bases. Germline V gene data show CDR1 as LNHDA and CDR2 as SQIVND (reference sequence). V shed 1 base and J shed 5 bases, with 11 bases lying between them. CDR3 size: 14 residues. This CDR3 is CASSIVVGAETQYF. The CDR3 DNA is TGTGCCAGTAGTATAGTGGTAGGGGCGGAGACCCAGTACTTC. The whole variable domain, remainder taken from reference TRBV19 and TRBJ2-5, is DGGITQSPKYLFRKEGQNVTLSCEQNLNHDAMYWYRQDPGQGLRLIYYSQIVNDFQKGDIAEGYSVSREKKESFPLTVTSAQKNPTAFYLCASSIVVGAETQYFGPGTRLLVL.

V gene TRBV5-1 combines with J gene TRBJ2-7, with 11 bases aligning to TRBD2. V lost 1 base and J lost 2; bases outside the gene matches: 8. Germline CDR1 is SGHRS and CDR2 is YFSETQ. This CDR3 has 17 residues. In DNA, the CDR3 is TGCGCCAGCAGCTTGACCGGGACTAGCGGAGCCACCTACGAGCAGTACTTC. Its protein is CASSLTGTSGATYEQYF. The variable domain in full, with the rest retrieved from reference TRBV5-1 and TRBJ2-7, is KAGVTQTPRYLIKTRGQQVTLSCSPISGHRSVSWYQQTPGQGLQFLFEYFSETQRNKGNFPGRFSGRQFSNSRSEMNVSTLELGDSALYLCASSLTGTSGATYEQYFGPGTRLTVT.

In DNA, the CDR3 is TGCGCCAGCAGCTTGTCAACGCTGAACACTGAAGCTTTCTTT. This sequence encodes CASSLSTLNTEAFF. This rearrangement joins TRBV5-1 to TRBJ1-1; D not certain. Germline lookup yields CDR1 SGHRS and CDR2 YFSETQ. Trimming left V 1 base short and J 0 bases short, with 7 bases between. The CDR3 length is 14 residues.